This T cell receptor beta chain was recorded in a study of cytomegalovirus exposure and HLA in healthy donors. A multiplex PCR was run with 60 Vbeta primers and 13 Jbeta primers. Profiled with immunoSEQ multiplex PCR; TCRdb holds only in-frame clones, not every one. This table holds fewer than 200,000 clones, more than 70% found once. Whole-study findings and limits: A later analysis revealed that TCR association rates differed between HLA loci, peaking at DRB1 and bottoming out at HLA-C. In a later analysis, a missense DCLRE1C variant was linked to TCR beta V- and J-gene trimming.

In the case of this clone: Its antigen is undetermined.

Germline assignment: CDR1 MDHEN and CDR2 SYDVKM. V was shortened by 2 bases and J by 7 bases, with 8 bases between the two germline ends. The CDR3 is 12 amino acids. This receptor was taken from a man in his forties or fifties in good health and CMV-seropositive. The sequencing input was PBMCs. This rearrangement joins TRBV28 to TRBJ1-2, with a possible D match to TRBD1 (5 bases). The CDR3 is CASSLIGAGYTF. The CDR3 DNA sequence: TGTGCCAGCAGTTTAATAGGGGCTGGCTACACCTTC.